The present TCR beta chain was sequenced within a study of blood T cell repertoires in COVID-19 (dated by TCRdb to 2018 to 2021). Turning to the overall study: Samples from collaborators originated in the United States, Italy and Spain and spanned both the acute and convalescent phases of COVID-19. Deeply sampled blood TCRbeta repertoires from subjects exposed to, actively infected with, or recovered from COVID-19 were included in the dataset. Where HLA class I and class II types were available, the types were taken from metadata supplied by the sample provider, not from assay-based typing. A freely available public database, intended as a resource for researchers studying the immune response to SARS-CoV-2, is where the repertoires were released. Samples were obtained from the ongoing ImmuneRACE study (first 160 participants) and from 1,200 or so subjects provided by 6 global collaborators. The sample metadata nearly always contained a de-identified subject ID, COVID-19 status, age in years and sex. The prospective study material was composed of cDNA or gDNA derived from T cells, B-cell-depleted T cells, or PBMCs.

The CDR3 spans 16 residues, from the cysteine through the phenylalanine. Only the CDR3 DNA stays, 48 bases, in frame from base 1. The germline V and J ends show losses of 5 bases and 3 bases respectively, and no gene match explains 12 bases of the junction. The germline V gene provides CDR1 MDHEN and CDR2 SYDVKM. In regard to this clone: The clone's antigen remains unknown. The sample holds no much larger clone one base away, and base qualities are not on file.

In Seattle, one collaborating source enrolled patients while the infection was active and tracked those patients longitudinally over the course of disease. Collaborating institutions collected whole blood in K2EDTA tubes following their own protocols. For TCRbeta analysis, collaborator samples were shipped as frozen whole blood, as isolated PBMCs, or as DNA extracted from either sample type. What the research found in general, with its limitations: The quantity of clinical and demographic metadata differed by source and by participant and was supplied without curation.

TCRbeta CDR3 regions were amplified from genomic DNA using the immunoSEQ Assay, a bias-controlled multiplex PCR. In the original analysis: The number of nucleated cells in each sample was estimated by amplification of reference gene primers within the assay. Sequence reads were collapsed and filtered to measure the absolute abundance of every unique TCRbeta CDR3 rearrangement. For each sample, productive Simpson clonality was calculated as the square root of Simpson's diversity index over productive rearrangements. TCRdb holds this immuneACCESS table with in-frame rearrangements only. Some clones are missing; in checked studies, unresolved V genes explain under half, and the rest has no known cause. V and J calls and clone size are copied from that table; D and trimming were computed from the DNA. The table for this sample lists 200,000 to 300,000 clones; 85% to 90% of them were counted only once. In total, the top ten clones hold about 5% of the sample.

Recombination linked TRBV28 to TRBJ1-1; 7 nucleotides in the junction match TRBD1. The sequence derives from an older woman with COVID-19, enrolled during active disease. Material for sequencing was peripheral blood. The CDR3 corresponds to CASSPQGGRTYTEAFF. Here is the DNA: TGTGCCAGCAGTCCTCAGGGGGGCCGTACGTACACTGAAGCTTTCTTT. Outside the CDR3, residues come from the reference TRBV28 and TRBJ1-1 proteins, so the full variable domain is: DVKVTQSSRYLVKRTGEKVFLECVQDMDHENMFWYRQDPGLGLRLIYFSYDVKMKEKGDIPEGYSVSREKKERFSLILESASTNQTSMYLCASSPQGGRTYTEAFFGQGTRLTVV.